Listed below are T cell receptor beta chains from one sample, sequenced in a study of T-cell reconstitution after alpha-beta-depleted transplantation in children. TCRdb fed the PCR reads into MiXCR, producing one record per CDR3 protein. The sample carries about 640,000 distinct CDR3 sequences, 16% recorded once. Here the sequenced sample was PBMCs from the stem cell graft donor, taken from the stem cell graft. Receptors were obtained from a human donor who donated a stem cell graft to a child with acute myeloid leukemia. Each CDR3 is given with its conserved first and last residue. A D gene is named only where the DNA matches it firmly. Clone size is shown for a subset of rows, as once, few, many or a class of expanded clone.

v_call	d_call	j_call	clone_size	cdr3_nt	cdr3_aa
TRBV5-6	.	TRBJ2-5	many	TGTGCCAGCAGCTTCGATCGGGGGGCCAGCTTTGGGACCCAGTACTTC	CASSFDRGASFGTQYF
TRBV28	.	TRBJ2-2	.	TGTGCCAGCAGTTTGCAGGCACTCAACATACCCACCGGGGAGCTGTTTTTT	CASSLQALNIPTGELFF
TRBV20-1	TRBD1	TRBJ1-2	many	TGCAGTGCTAGGATAAACAGGGGGAGGGATGGCTACACCTTC	CSARINRGRDGYTF
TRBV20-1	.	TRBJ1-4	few	TGCAGCTCCGGACGGGGTGCCAATGAAAAACTGTTTTTT	CSSGRGANEKLFF
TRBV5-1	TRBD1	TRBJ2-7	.	TGCGCCAGCAGCTTGGCCCTGCTAAGGGGGCCCTACTACGAGCAGTACTTC	CASSLALLRGPYYEQYF
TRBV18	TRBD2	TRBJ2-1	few	TGTGCCAGCTCACGAACGTGGACTAGCGGTTACAATGAGCAGTTCTTC	CASSRTWTSGYNEQFF
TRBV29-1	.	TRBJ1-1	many	TGCAGCGCCATAAATGGCGAGGTGGAGAACACTGAAGCTTTCTTT	CSAINGEVENTEAFF
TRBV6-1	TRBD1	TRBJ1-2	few	TGTGCCAGCAGTACAGGGGGCGCCTGGAATGGCTACACCTTC	CASSTGGAWNGYTF
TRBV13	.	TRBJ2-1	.	TGTGCCAGCAGCCCGCAGGGGTGGTCAGGCAATGAGCAGTTCTTC	CASSPQGWSGNEQFF
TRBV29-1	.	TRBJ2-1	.	TGCAGCGTCGAGGGGGGGATGATGCATGAGCAGTTCTTC	CSVEGGMMHEQFF
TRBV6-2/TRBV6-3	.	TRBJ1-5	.	TGTGCCAGCAGTTACAGCAAGGGGTTGGAGCCCCAGCATTTT	CASSYSKGLEPQHF
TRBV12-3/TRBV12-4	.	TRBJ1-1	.	TGTGCCAGCAGCCCGAGGACGTCGCCTATGAACACTGAAGCTTTCTTT	CASSPRTSPMNTEAFF
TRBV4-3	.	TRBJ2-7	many	TGCGCCAGCAGCCAAGTTACGGGTCACTCCTACGAGCAGTACTTC	CASSQVTGHSYEQYF
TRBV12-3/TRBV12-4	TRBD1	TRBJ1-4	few	TGTGCCAGCAGTGGGGGGACAGGGAATACTGGAGAAAAACTGTTTTTT	CASSGGTGNTGEKLFF
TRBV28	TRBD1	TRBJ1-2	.	TGTGCCAGCAGGACCGGGACAGGGACAGCTAACTATGGCTACACCTTC	CASRTGTGTANYGYTF
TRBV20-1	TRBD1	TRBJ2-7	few	TGCAGTGGAGGCAGGGGGACCTACGAGCAGTACTTC	CSGGRGTYEQYF
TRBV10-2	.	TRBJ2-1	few	TGCGCCAGCAGTGAGGCAGCGGAGCAGTTCTTC	CASSEAAEQFF
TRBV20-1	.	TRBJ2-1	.	TGCAGTGCTAGACTTCGGGGTGGGGGACGGGGGTACAATGAGCAGTTCTTC	CSARLRGGGRGYNEQFF